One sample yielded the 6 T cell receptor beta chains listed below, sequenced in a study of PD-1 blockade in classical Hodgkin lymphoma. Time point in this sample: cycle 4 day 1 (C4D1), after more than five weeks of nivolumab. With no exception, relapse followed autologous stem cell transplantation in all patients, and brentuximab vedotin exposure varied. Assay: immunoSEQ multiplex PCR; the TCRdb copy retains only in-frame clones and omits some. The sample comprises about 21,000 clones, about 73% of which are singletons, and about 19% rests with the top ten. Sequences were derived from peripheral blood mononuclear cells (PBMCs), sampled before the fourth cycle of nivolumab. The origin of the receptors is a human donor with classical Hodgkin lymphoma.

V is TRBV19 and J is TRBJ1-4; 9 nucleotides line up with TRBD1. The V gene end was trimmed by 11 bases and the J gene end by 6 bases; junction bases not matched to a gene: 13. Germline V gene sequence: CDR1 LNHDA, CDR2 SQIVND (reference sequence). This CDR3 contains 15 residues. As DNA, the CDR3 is TGTGCCTCCTCCCCACGGGACAGGGCCGATGAAAAACTGTTTTTT. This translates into CASSPRDRADEKLFF.

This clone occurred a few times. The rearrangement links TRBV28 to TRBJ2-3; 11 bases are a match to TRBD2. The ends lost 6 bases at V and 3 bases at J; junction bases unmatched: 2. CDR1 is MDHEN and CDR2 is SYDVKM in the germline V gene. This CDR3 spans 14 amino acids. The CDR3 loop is CASRGLADTDTQYF. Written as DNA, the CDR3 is TGTGCCAGCAGGGGACTAGCGGATACAGATACGCAGTATTTT.

The CDR3 loop reads CASSSTGFGYTF. DNA for the CDR3: TGTGCCAGCAGTTCAACAGGGTTTGGCTACACCTTC. The V call is TRBV11-2, the J call TRBJ1-2; possibly TRBD1 for D (6 bases). Looked up from germline, CDR1 is SGHAT and CDR2 is FQNNGV. This CDR3 has 12 amino acids. Trimming took off 6 bases at V and 7 bases at J, with 12 bases between the two ends.

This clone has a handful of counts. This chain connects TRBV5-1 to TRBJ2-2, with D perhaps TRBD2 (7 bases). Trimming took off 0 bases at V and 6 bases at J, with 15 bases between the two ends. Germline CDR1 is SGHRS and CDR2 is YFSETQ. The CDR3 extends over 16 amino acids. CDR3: CASSLVSGGAAGELFF. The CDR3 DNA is TGCGCCAGCAGCTTGGTATCGGGGGGCGCAGCCGGGGAGCTGTTTTTT.

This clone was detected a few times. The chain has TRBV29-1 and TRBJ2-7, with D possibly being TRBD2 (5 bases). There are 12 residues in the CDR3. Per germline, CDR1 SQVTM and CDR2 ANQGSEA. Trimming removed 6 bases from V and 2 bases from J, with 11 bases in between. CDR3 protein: CSVTSGTYEQYF. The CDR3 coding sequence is TGCAGCGTCACGAGCGGAACCTACGAGCAGTACTTC.

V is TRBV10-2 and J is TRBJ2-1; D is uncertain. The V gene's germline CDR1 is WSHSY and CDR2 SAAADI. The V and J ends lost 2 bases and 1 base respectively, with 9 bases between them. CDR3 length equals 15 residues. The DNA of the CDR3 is TGCGCCAGCAGTGAGGCGGTCCTTTCCTACAATGAGCAGTTCTTC. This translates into CASSEAVLSYNEQFF.